One sample yielded the 15 T cell receptor beta chains listed below, sequenced in a study of tumor and adjacent non-tumor tissue in lung cancer. TCRbeta libraries were built with three rounds of nested PCR, modified from ARM-PCR. TCRdb processed the multiplex PCR reads anew with MiXCR; each CDR3 protein has one entry. The sample carries around 57,000 distinct CDR3 sequences, about 61% recorded once. This sample's RNA came from whole unsorted tissue. More than 3 cm separated this lung sample from the edge of the tumor. Sequencing was performed on distant non-tumor lung tissue. Receptors originate from a man aged 65 to 85 with non-small cell lung cancer.

Regarding this clonotype: At one of its ends the junction is not consistent with the germline gene, which may arise from a read error. This chain connects TRBV5-5 to TRBJ2-5; D ambiguous. Per germline, CDR1 SGHKS and CDR2 YYEKEE (reference sequence). The CDR3 loop spans 13 amino acids. CDR3 sequence reads: CTSSLGGQETQYF. CDR3 nucleotides: TGTACCAGCAGCTTGGGCGGCCAAGAGACCCAGTACTTC. The full variable domain, with the rest looked up from reference TRBV5-5 and TRBJ2-5, is DAGVTQSPTHLIKTRGQQVTLRCSPISGHKSVSWYQQVLGQGPQFIFQYYEKEERGRGNFPDRFSARQFPNYSSELNVNALLLGDSALYLCTSSLGGQETQYFGPGTRLLVL.

Points on this clonotype: A much larger clone lies a single base off, so this may be a read error. The chain employs TRBV4-1 and TRBJ1-1, with D possibly matching TRBD1 (5 bases). The V end lost 4 bases, the J end lost 1 base, and 22 bases lay between the germline ends. Germline loops: CDR1 MGHRA, CDR2 YSYEKL. This CDR3 spans 18 amino acids. The chain's CDR3 is CASSPPRGGARSNTEAFF. DNA of the CDR3: TGCGCCAGCAGCCCCCCCCGGGGGGGTGCACGTTCGAACACTGAAGCTTTCTTT.

This clonotype showed up just once. No conserved phenylalanine or tryptophan ends this CDR3, so it is likely a read error. It is unclear where the CDR3 begins or ends on the DNA, so no DNA is shown, and the CDR3 is as TCRdb lists it. The CDR3 spells CDSSSGTSGSTGTQYL. This sequence joins TRBV11-2 and TRBJ2-3; the DNA was not used to check the table's D call, TRBD2. The CDR3 numbers 16 amino acids, ends counted. CDR1 and CDR2 from the germline V gene are SGHAT and FQNNGV.

The V and J genes are TRBV6-5 and TRBJ1-2; D possibly corresponds to TRBD1 (6 bases). The CDR3 sequence is 12 residues long. Germline assignment: CDR1 MNHEY and CDR2 SVGAGI. Trimming shortened V by 4 bases and J by 9 bases, and 12 bases separated the two germline ends. The CDR3 DNA reads TGTGCCAGCAGTTGTGACAGGATTAGCTACACCTTC. Translating it yields CASSCDRISYTF.

As concerns this clonotype: At one of its ends the junction is not consistent with the germline gene, which may arise from a read error. The chain employs TRBV6-5 and TRBJ1-1, with 7 bases matching TRBD1. The CDR3 extends over 15 amino acids. Germline-derived CDR1 and CDR2 are MNHEY and SVGAGI. The CDR3 coding sequence is TGTGCCAGCAGCCCGCACCCAGGGGGTATCACTGAACCTTTCTTT. Its protein product is CASSPHPGGITEPFF.

The rearrangement joins TRBV11-3 to TRBJ2-1, with D uncertain. From germline, CDR1 is SGHNT and CDR2 YENEEA. The CDR3 extends over 12 amino acids. Trimming stripped 8 bases from V and 6 bases from J, with 11 bases between. The CDR3: CASCPAGNEQFF. In nucleotides, the CDR3 is TGTGCCAGCTGCCCCGCCGGCAATGAGCAGTTCTTC.

This chain links TRBV7-2 with TRBJ2-2; 9 positions agree with TRBD2. CDR1 SGHTA and CDR2 FQGNSA come from the germline V gene. V shed 1 base, J shed 4 bases, and the junction held 10 bases outside the gene matches. This CDR3 comprises 18 residues. CDR3 residues: CASSLDLYASGATGELFF. The CDR3 coding sequence is TGTGCCAGCAGCTTAGATTTGTACGCTAGCGGGGCCACCGGGGAGCTGTTTTTT.

Notes on this clonotype: Likely a read error: the CDR3 ends without its conserved phenylalanine or tryptophan. J is TRBJ1-4 and V is TRBV29-1; 7 nucleotides align to TRBD1. CDR3 length: 14 residues. The germline CDR1 and CDR2 sequences are SQVTM and ANQGSEA. This CDR3 reads CSVTRTGKNVKLFS. CDR3 bases: TGCAGCGTGACCAGGACAGGAAAAAATGTAAAACTGTTTTCT.

Worth noting for this clonotype: One end of the junction varies from germline; a read error may be responsible. The chain joins TRBV4-1 to TRBJ2-3, with D tentatively TRBD1 (6 bases). Germline loops: CDR1 MGHRA, CDR2 YSYEKL. This CDR3 contains 15 residues. This CDR3 is CASGQQGVIADTQYF. CDR3 bases: TGCGCCAGCGGCCAACAGGGCGTGATCGCAGATACGCAATATTTT.

This clonotype was observed a handful of times. J is TRBJ2-1 and V is TRBV30; D might be TRBD2 (5 bases). Trimming shortened V by 1 base and J by 5 bases, and 12 bases separated the two germline ends. Germline V CDR1 and CDR2: GTSNPN, SVGIG (reference sequence). The CDR3 covers 14 residues. This CDR3 is CAWSAGRLHNEQFF. The CDR3 DNA is TGTGCCTGGAGTGCGGGAAGGCTCCACAATGAGCAGTTCTTC.

The chain is built from TRBV29-1 and TRBJ1-1; tentative D call: TRBD1 (6 bases). Germline CDR1 SQVTM, CDR2 ANQGSEA. V lost 3 bases and J lost 7, with 18 bases in between. The CDR3 length is 14 residues. The CDR3 protein is CSVDAERGRVEAFF. Written as DNA, the CDR3 is TGCAGCGTTGATGCGGAGAGGGGGAGGGTTGAAGCTTTCTTT.

Concerning this clonotype: The conserved phenylalanine or tryptophan is not found at the CDR3 terminus, so this likely reflects a read error. The rearrangement links TRBV4-2 to TRBJ1-2; D gene unclear. This CDR3 is 16 amino acids long. Germline values: CDR1 LGHNA, CDR2 YNFKEQ. V was shortened by 3 bases and J by 6 bases, with 20 bases between the two germline ends. CDR3 amino acids: CASSHAIPRRGNGYTL. CDR3 coding DNA: TGTGCCAGCAGCCACGCCATTCCTCGCCGCGGTAATGGCTACACCCTC.

The J gene is TRBJ1-3, the V gene TRBV5-4; D not resolved. The CDR3 covers 16 residues. V lost 2 bases and J 1 base, leaving 13 bases between the germline ends. Germline CDR1 and CDR2: SGHNT and YYREEE (reference sequence). The CDR3 region is CASSFGGSTSGNTIYF. CDR3 DNA sequence: TGTGCCAGCAGCTTTGGAGGGTCAACTTCTGGAAACACCATATATTTT.

On this clonotype itself: One end of the junction is discordant with germline, which a read error may explain. The chain recombines TRBV4-2 with TRBJ1-2; TRBD1 is a possible D gene (5 bases). Germline CDR1 is LGHNA and CDR2 is YNFKEQ. The CDR3 sequence is 14 residues long. The CDR3 loop reads CASNQRIGDYGYTF. In nucleotides, the CDR3 is TGTGCCAGCAACCAAAGGATCGGGGACTATGGCTACACATTC.

This clonotype was detected once. The conserved phenylalanine or tryptophan is not found at the CDR3 terminus, so this likely reflects a read error. The J gene is TRBJ2-4, the V gene TRBV11-3, with 7 bases that match TRBD1. The CDR3 is 16 residues long. Germline V gene data show CDR1 as SGHNT and CDR2 as YENEEA. The CDR3 is CASNLNRGNSKNIQYI. In nucleotides, the CDR3 is TGTGCCAGCAACTTGAACAGGGGTAATTCCAAAAACATCCAGTACATC.